The sequence of this T cell receptor (beta chain) was determined in a study of CD8 T cells in ankylosing spondylitis. Study-level findings and limits: There was reportedly significant enrichment of clones that were disease-linked in matched ankylosing spondylitis synovial fluid. Characteristic of ankylosing spondylitis blood, it appeared, was a TCR beta motif comprising fewer than 10 highly homologous variants. Those disease-linked clones were CD8+; they were also relatively rare in peripheral blood. Before this, some motif variants had been reported in reactive arthritis synovial fluid and blood.

TCRdb reanalysed the 5' RACE reads using MiXCR and keeps one entry per CDR3 protein. The table lists some 240,000 distinct CDR3 sequences, more than 20% of them singletons. Germline CDR1 KGHSH, CDR2 LQKENI. CDR3 length equals 12 residues. Trimming took 3 bases from V and 4 from J, leaving 6 bases between them. To note about this clonotype: Its antigen is not known.

This sequence was found in a male donor with ankylosing spondylitis or in good health (not recorded which). The rearrangement uses TRBV18 and TRBJ1-1, with D hard to call. The sample consisted of blood, either unsorted or a sorted T cell fraction (not recorded which). The CDR3 region is CASSPAGTEAFF. DNA of the CDR3: TGTGCCAGCTCACCTGCAGGCACTGAAGCTTTCTTT.